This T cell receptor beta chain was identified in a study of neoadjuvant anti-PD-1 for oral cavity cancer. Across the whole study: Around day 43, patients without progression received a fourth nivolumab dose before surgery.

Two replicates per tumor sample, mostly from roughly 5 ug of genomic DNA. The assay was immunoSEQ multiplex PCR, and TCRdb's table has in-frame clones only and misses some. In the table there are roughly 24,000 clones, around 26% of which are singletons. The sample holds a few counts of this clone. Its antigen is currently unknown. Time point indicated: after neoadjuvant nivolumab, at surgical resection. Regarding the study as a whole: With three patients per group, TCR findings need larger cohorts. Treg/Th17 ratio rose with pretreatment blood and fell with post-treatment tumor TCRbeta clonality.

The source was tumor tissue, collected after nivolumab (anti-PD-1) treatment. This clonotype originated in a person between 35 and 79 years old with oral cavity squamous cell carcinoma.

The CDR3 bases are TGCGCCAGCAGGGCGTCGGGTGGGACAGGGGGCCGCCGAACCCAGTACTTC. Residues: CASRASGGTGGRRTQYF. This rearrangement joins TRBV5-1 to TRBJ2-5, with 12 bases lining up with TRBD1. The junction had 16 bases not matched to a gene; V was cut back by 5 bases and J by 8 bases. The CDR3 spans 17 residues. Looked up from germline, CDR1 is SGHRS and CDR2 is YFSETQ.